One sample yielded the 31 T cell receptor beta chains listed below, sequenced in a study of cytotoxic CD8 clonotypes in ibrutinib-treated CLL listed by TCRdb under 2021. To prepare the library, the immunoSEQ multiplex PCR assay was applied. Held by TCRdb, this immuneACCESS table contains in-frame sequences only and omits some clones. Under half of the omission traces to an unresolved V gene where checked; the cause of the rest is unknown. The sample includes 200,000 to 250,000 clones, with roughly 65% observed a single time. About 6.4% of the sample goes to the ten largest clones. The meaning of the sample's time point label: about a year on ibrutinib. The material was PBMCs, obtained after 12 months of ibrutinib treatment. All receptors come from a human donor with chronic lymphocytic leukemia.

The genes are TRBV9 and TRBJ1-1; D is undetermined. Germline V gene data show CDR1 as SGDLS and CDR2 as YYNGEE. The CDR3 has 15 amino acids. Trimming cost V 0 bases and J 4 bases, with 13 bases left between them. The CDR3 DNA reads TGTGCCAGCAGCGTAGCTGACGAGGATTTCACTGAAGCTTTCTTT. Translating gives CASSVADEDFTEAFF.

This chain connects TRBV6-5 to TRBJ1-4; D unclear. Trimming took off 0 bases at V and 5 bases at J, with 10 bases between the two ends. This CDR3 is 15 amino acids long. In germline, CDR1 is MNHEY, CDR2 SVGAGI. The CDR3 reads CASSYSTARNEKLFF. The CDR3 coding sequence is TGTGCCAGCAGTTACTCGACGGCACGCAATGAAAAACTGTTTTTT.

The chain has TRBV7-9 and TRBJ2-7, with D uncertain. V shed 2 bases and J shed 5 bases, with 10 bases lying between them. CDR1 is SEHNR and CDR2 is FQNEAQ in the germline V gene (reference sequence). This CDR3 has 13 amino acids. The CDR3 DNA reads TGTGCCAGCAGCTTAAGAGGCCAGAACGAGCAGTACTTC. Its translation is CASSLRGQNEQYF.

This chain connects TRBV28 to TRBJ2-7; the match to TRBD1 covers 7 bases. The CDR3 totals 14 residues. Per germline, CDR1 MDHEN and CDR2 SYDVKM. With V trimmed by 6 bases and J by 6 bases, 11 bases remained unmatched. CDR3 bases: TGTGCCAGCAGAAACTCCGGGACAGCGATCGAGCAGTACTTC. Its protein is CASRNSGTAIEQYF.

V and J are TRBV29-1 and TRBJ2-2, with 7 bases identical to TRBD1. Germline-derived CDR1 and CDR2 are SQVTM and ANQGSEA. Trimming cost V 5 bases and J 3 bases; bases outside gene matches: 6. CDR3 length equals 14 residues. The CDR3 region has the DNA TGCAGCGTTTTGTCACAGGGGTACACCGGGGAGCTGTTTTTT. Translation: CSVLSQGYTGELFF.

The V call is TRBV7-8, the J call TRBJ1-1, with a weak D call TRBD1 (5 bases). V lost 1 base, J lost 2 bases, and 11 bases lay in between. The CDR3 has 15 amino acids. The V gene's germline CDR1 is SGHVS and CDR2 FQNEAQ. The CDR3 reads CASSLGGTLNTEAFF. In nucleotides, the CDR3 is TGTGCCAGCAGCTTAGGCGGGACGCTTAACACTGAAGCTTTCTTT.

The V gene is TRBV7-9, the J gene TRBJ1-1; 7 bases fit TRBD1. Germline V lookup: CDR1 SEHNR, CDR2 FQNEAQ (reference sequence). Trimming took 5 bases from V and 1 from J; bases not matched to a gene: 4. This CDR3 is 14 amino acids long. This chain's CDR3 is CASSQGTANTEAFF. CDR3 in DNA: TGTGCCAGCAGCCAGGGGACAGCGAACACTGAAGCTTTCTTT.

Concerning this clone itself: In the same sample, other DNA sequences code for this CDR3. This chain connects TRBV19 to TRBJ1-5; 7 bases agree with TRBD1. Looked up from germline, CDR1 is LNHDA and CDR2 is SQIVND (reference sequence). J lost 2 bases, V lost 6 bases, and 4 bases had no gene match. The CDR3 extends over 14 amino acids. The CDR3 coding sequence is TGTGCCAGTAGCCCCACAGGGGGCAATCAGCCCCAGCATTTT. Translating it yields CASSPTGGNQPQHF.

The chain is built from TRBV27 and TRBJ2-7; 9 bases agree with TRBD2. Trimming at V came to 6 bases and at J to 2 bases, leaving 5 bases not matched to a gene. Germline V CDR1 and CDR2: MNHEY, SMNVEV (reference sequence). CDR3 length: 14 residues. Written as DNA, the CDR3 is TGTGCCAGCAGAGGGTTAGCGGGGGCCTACGAGCAGTACTTC. Translated: CASRGLAGAYEQYF.

This clone was found a few times. At one end the junction does not follow the germline gene, possibly because of a read error. This sequence joins TRBV5-6 and TRBJ1-6; TRBD1 matches 7 bases. CDR3 length equals 15 residues. The germline V gene encodes CDR1 SGHDT and CDR2 YYEEEE. The DNA of the CDR3 is TGTGCCAGCAGCGCCCGGGACAGATATAGTTCACCCCTCCACTTT. The encoded protein is CASSARDRYSSPLHF.

This clone was detected many times. The sample holds other DNA sequences that translate to the same CDR3. V and J are TRBV5-6 and TRBJ1-1; D is perhaps TRBD1 (6 bases). Trimming pared 3 bases from V and 3 bases from J, leaving 6 bases between. This CDR3 has 12 amino acids. Germline V gene lookup returns CDR1 SGHDT and CDR2 YYEEEE. The CDR3 DNA reads as TGTGCCAGCAGCTCAGGGGACACTGAAGCTTTCTTT. It specifies CASSSGDTEAFF.

The chain uses TRBV28 and TRBJ2-7; 9 bases align to TRBD2. Germline CDR1 is MDHEN and CDR2 is SYDVKM. The CDR3 loop spans 15 amino acids. Trimming cost V 6 bases and J 3 bases; bases outside gene matches: 9. The CDR3 is CASRRGGSGSYEQYF. The CDR3 bases are TGTGCCAGCAGGAGAGGGGGTAGCGGGAGCTACGAGCAGTACTTC.

This clone appeared a single time. The V and J genes are TRBV7-2 and TRBJ2-1, with 8 bases identical to TRBD1. Germline trimming cut 4 bases from V and 3 bases from J; bases unmatched to any gene: 8. Germline V gives CDR1 SGHTA, CDR2 FQGNSA. The CDR3 covers 16 residues. CDR3 nucleotides: TGTGCCAGCAGCTCCCAGGGGGCGGGGCTCTACAATGAGCAGTTCTTC. This translates into CASSSQGAGLYNEQFF.

This chain joins TRBV18 and TRBJ2-1; no definite D call. V was shortened by 1 base and J by 8 bases, with 15 bases between the two germline ends. The CDR3 spans 15 residues. Germline V lookup: CDR1 KGHSH, CDR2 LQKENI. CDR3 in amino acids: CASSPQGKKIHEQFF. The DNA of the CDR3 is TGTGCCAGCTCACCACAAGGGAAAAAGATCCATGAGCAGTTCTTC.

This clone was picked up one time. The chain couples TRBV6-5 to TRBJ1-5, with a tentative D call TRBD1 (6 bases). CDR3 length equals 14 residues. CDR1 and CDR2 (germline): MNHEY, SVGAGI. Trimming cost V 2 bases and J 6 bases, with 11 bases left between them. CDR3 in DNA: TGTGCCAGCAGTTACCTTGGGGGCGGTCAGCCCCAGCATTTT. Residues: CASSYLGGGQPQHF.

The chain uses TRBV30 and TRBJ1-5, with D hard to call. The CDR3 runs to 13 residues. The ends were cut back, 1 base at V and 6 bases at J, with 10 bases in the middle. CDR1 GTSNPN and CDR2 SVGIG come from the germline V gene (reference sequence). The CDR3 spells CAWSESSVQPQHF. The CDR3 DNA reads as TGTGCCTGGAGTGAGAGTAGTGTTCAGCCCCAGCATTTT. Full variable domain (remainder filled in from reference TRBV30 and TRBJ1-5): SQTIHQWPATLVQPVGSPLSLECTVEGTSNPNLYWYRQAAGRGLQLLFYSVGIGQISSEVPQNLSASRPQDRQFILSSKKLLLSDSGFYLCAWSESSVQPQHFGDGTRLSIL.

V and J are TRBV4-3 and TRBJ2-2; D is uncertain. The CDR3 sequence is 14 residues long. V was cut by 0 bases and J by 9 bases, with 11 bases left in between. CDR1 is LGHNA and CDR2 is YSLEER in the germline V gene. CDR3 nucleotides: TGCGCCAGCAGCCAAGAGTCCGCAGCCTGGGAGCTGTTTTTT. This translates into CASSQESAAWELFF.

The V gene is TRBV11-2, the J gene TRBJ1-1, with unresolved D. V dropped 5 bases and J dropped 9 bases, with 10 bases sitting between them. The germline V gene encodes CDR1 SGHAT and CDR2 FQNNGV. This CDR3 region has 11 residues. CDR3 amino acids: CASSARLKAFF. CDR3 sequence (DNA): TGTGCCAGCAGCGCACGTCTAAAAGCTTTCTTT.

The genes are TRBV5-1 and TRBJ1-6; the D gene is possibly TRBD1 (5 bases). The CDR3 consists of 16 residues. Germline V gene data show CDR1 as SGHRS and CDR2 as YFSETQ. Trimming left V 0 bases short and J 6 bases short, with 13 bases between. This chain's CDR3 is CASSLVAAGGNSPLHF. The CDR3 bases are TGCGCCAGCAGCTTGGTGGCAGCTGGGGGTAATTCACCCCTCCACTTT.

The chain employs TRBV19 and TRBJ1-2; a possible D gene is TRBD1 (6 bases). The CDR3 is 14 residues long. Germline CDR1 and CDR2: LNHDA and SQIVND (reference sequence). This CDR3 is CADWAGVGADGYTF. CDR3 DNA sequence: TGTGCAGACTGGGCAGGGGTAGGAGCGGATGGCTACACCTTC.

The chain is built from TRBV9 and TRBJ1-3; D gene uncertain. The CDR3 extends over 15 amino acids. V lost 0 bases and J lost 5, with 12 bases in between. Germline V gives CDR1 SGDLS, CDR2 YYNGEE. The CDR3: CASSVEIGQRNTIYF. Here the CDR3 DNA reads TGTGCCAGCAGCGTAGAAATAGGGCAGAGAAACACCATATATTTT.

The V call is TRBV6-5, the J call TRBJ1-5; D not certain. The V gene's germline CDR1 is MNHEY and CDR2 SVGAGI. This CDR3 is built from 13 residues. V lost 4 bases to trimming and J lost 9 bases, with 13 bases between them. In DNA form, the CDR3 reads TGTGCCAGCAGTTTACACGGCGGTCGGCCCCAGCATTTT. Its protein product is CASSLHGGRPQHF.

J is TRBJ2-7 and V is TRBV30, with D maybe TRBD2 (5 bases). CDR3 length: 14 amino acids. The germline V gene encodes CDR1 GTSNPN and CDR2 SVGIG (reference sequence). Trimming took 3 bases from V and 0 from J, leaving 12 bases between them. The CDR3 bases are TGTGCCTGGAGGGTAGCGCAGAGCTCCTACGAGCAGTACTTC. The encoded protein is CAWRVAQSSYEQYF. Full variable domain (rest looked up from reference TRBV30 and TRBJ2-7): SQTIHQWPATLVQPVGSPLSLECTVEGTSNPNLYWYRQAAGRGLQLLFYSVGIGQISSEVPQNLSASRPQDRQFILSSKKLLLSDSGFYLCAWRVAQSSYEQYFGPGTRLTVT.

This clone turned up a few times. The rearrangement joins TRBV4-3 to TRBJ2-7, with D unclear. The length of the CDR3 is 14 residues. Germline V gives CDR1 LGHNA, CDR2 YSLEER. V lost 0 bases and J 0 bases, leaving 6 bases between the germline ends. This CDR3 reads CASSQEHSSYEQYF. CDR3 DNA sequence: TGCGCCAGCAGCCAAGAACACAGCTCCTACGAGCAGTACTTC.

This clone was recorded once. The chain couples TRBV2 to TRBJ2-7, with unresolved D. V gave up 4 bases and J gave up 7 bases, with 8 bases separating them. Germline V gene sequence: CDR1 SNHLY, CDR2 FYNNEI. There are 11 residues in the CDR3. CDR3 coding DNA: TGTGCCAGCAGTGTGAGGTTGGAGCAGTACTTC. Its translation is CASSVRLEQYF.

V and J are TRBV19 and TRBJ2-7; 7 nucleotides match TRBD1. From germline, CDR1 is LNHDA and CDR2 SQIVND (reference sequence). J gave up 4 bases and V 7 bases, and 13 bases lay outside the gene matches. This CDR3 comprises 15 residues. CDR3: CASTKTEQGMYEQYF. CDR3 nucleotides: TGTGCCAGTACCAAGACTGAACAGGGGATGTACGAGCAGTACTTC.

The rearrangement links TRBV4-2 to TRBJ2-1, with TRBD2 matching over 7 bases. V shed 8 bases and J 0 bases; nucleotides not matched to a gene: 7. Germline assignment: CDR1 LGHNA and CDR2 YNFKEQ. The CDR3 has 15 amino acids. The CDR3 region is CASRLSGGSYNEQFF. The CDR3 DNA is TGTGCCAGCCGCTTGTCGGGGGGCTCCTACAATGAGCAGTTCTTC.

This clone showed up just a few times. CDR3 coding DNA: TGTGCCAGTTCCGCGGGAGTAAACATTCAGTACTTC. Translating gives CASSAGVNIQYF. V usage is TRBV7-2 and J usage is TRBJ2-4; 7 nucleotides agree with TRBD2. Trimming cost V 9 bases and J 6 bases; bases outside gene matches: 5. Germline V gives CDR1 SGHTA, CDR2 FQGNSA. This CDR3 has 12 residues.

This clone was counted a few times. The chain links TRBV27 to TRBJ1-4, with D uncertain. V lost 2 bases, J lost 7 bases, and 8 bases lay in between. CDR3 length: 13 residues. The germline gives CDR1 MNHEY, CDR2 SMNVEV (reference sequence). The CDR3 DNA is TGTGCCAGCAGTTTAGTGCAGAGTGAAAAACTGTTTTTT. Residues: CASSLVQSEKLFF.

The chain combines TRBV2 with TRBJ1-2; 7 nucleotides line up with TRBD1. The CDR3 has 12 residues. The germline V gene encodes CDR1 SNHLY and CDR2 FYNNEI. The ends lost 3 bases at V and 5 bases at J; junction bases unmatched: 0. CDR3 in amino acids: CASSETGYGYTF. In DNA form, the CDR3 reads TGTGCCAGCAGTGAGACAGGGTATGGCTACACCTTC.

V usage is TRBV11-2 and J usage is TRBJ2-7, with D unclear. The CDR3 loop spans 14 amino acids. CDR1 and CDR2 from the germline V gene are SGHAT and FQNNGV. With 2 bases removed from V and 1 base from J, the gap between germline ends came to 9 bases. DNA of the CDR3: TGTGCCAGCAGCTTATCTAGGAATTCCTACGAGCAGTACTTC. Its translation: CASSLSRNSYEQYF.